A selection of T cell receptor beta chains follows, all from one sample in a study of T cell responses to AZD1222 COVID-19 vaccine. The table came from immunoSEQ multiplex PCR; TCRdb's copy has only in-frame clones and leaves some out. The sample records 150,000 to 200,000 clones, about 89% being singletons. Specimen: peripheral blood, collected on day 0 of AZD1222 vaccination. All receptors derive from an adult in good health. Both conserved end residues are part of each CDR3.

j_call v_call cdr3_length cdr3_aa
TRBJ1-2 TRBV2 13 CASSLGGNYGYTF
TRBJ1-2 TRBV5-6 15 CASSQGQAPLYGYTF
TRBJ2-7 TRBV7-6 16 CASSLALAGGPPEQYF
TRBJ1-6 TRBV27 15 CASRPRTGSDSPLHF
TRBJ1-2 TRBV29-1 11 CSVGTGALYTF
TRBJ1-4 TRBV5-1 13 CASKGTFNEKLFF
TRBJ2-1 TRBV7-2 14 CASSLGVHGNEQFF
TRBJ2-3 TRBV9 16 CASSVGSSGATDTQYF
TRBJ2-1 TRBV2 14 CASNRLGAHNEQFF
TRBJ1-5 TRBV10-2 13 CASSEWESQPQHF
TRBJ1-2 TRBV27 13 CASSFGRDYGYTF
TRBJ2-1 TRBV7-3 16 CASSLLRARSYNEQFF
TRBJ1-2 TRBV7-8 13 CASSLGGSHGYTF
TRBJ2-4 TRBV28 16 CASSPQGALTKNIQYF
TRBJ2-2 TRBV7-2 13 CASSLGITGELFF
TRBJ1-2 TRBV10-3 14 CAIIYARGLLNYTF
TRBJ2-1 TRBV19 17 CASISPLGSGSRNEQFF
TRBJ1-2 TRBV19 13 CASSISGPYGYTF
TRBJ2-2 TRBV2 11 CARQGIGELFF
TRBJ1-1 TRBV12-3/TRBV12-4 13 CASSLPGGAQTFF
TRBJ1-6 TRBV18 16 CASSSAVSSYNSPLHF
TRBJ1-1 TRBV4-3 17 CASSQDRPTGGNTEAFF
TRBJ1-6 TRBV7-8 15 CASSLTREVGSPLHF
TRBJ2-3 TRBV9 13 CASSVVATDTQYF
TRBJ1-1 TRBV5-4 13 CASSLGSSTEAFF
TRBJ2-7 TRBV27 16 CASGRVRDIPWDEQYF